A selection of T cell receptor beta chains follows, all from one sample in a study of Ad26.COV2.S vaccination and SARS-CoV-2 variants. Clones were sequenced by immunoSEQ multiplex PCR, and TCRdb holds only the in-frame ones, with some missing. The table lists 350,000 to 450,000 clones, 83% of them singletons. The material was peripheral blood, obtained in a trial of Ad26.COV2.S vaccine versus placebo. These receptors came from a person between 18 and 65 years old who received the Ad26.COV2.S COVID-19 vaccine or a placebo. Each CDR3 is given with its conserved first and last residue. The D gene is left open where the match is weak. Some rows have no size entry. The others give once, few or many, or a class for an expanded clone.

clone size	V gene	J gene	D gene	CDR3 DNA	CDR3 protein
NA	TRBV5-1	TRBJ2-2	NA	TGCGCCAGCAGCTTGGCCTATAGAACCACCGGGGAGCTGTTTTTT	CASSLAYRTTGELFF
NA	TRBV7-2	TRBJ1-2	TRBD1	TGTGCCAGCAGCTTGGTGGGGCAGGGGGCGGCTAGGGGCTACACCTTC	CASSLVGQGAARGYTF
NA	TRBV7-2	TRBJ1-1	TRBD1	TGTGCCAGCAGCCCTGGACAGGGAAGAGGCGACACTGAAGCTTTCTTT	CASSPGQGRGDTEAFF
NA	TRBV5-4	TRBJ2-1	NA	TGTGCCAGCAGCTCAAGACAGCACAATGAGCAGTTCTTC	CASSSRQHNEQFF
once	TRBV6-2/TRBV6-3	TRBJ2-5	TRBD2	TGTGCCAGCAGTTACCCCAGGCGGGGGGAGGGAGAGACCCAGTACTTC	CASSYPRRGEGETQYF
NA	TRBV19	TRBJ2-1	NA	TGTGCCAGTAGTATTAGAGATCACAATGAGCAGTTCTTC	CASSIRDHNEQFF
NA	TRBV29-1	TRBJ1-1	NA	TGCAGCGTCTTGGGGGGGGGTTTGAACACTGAAGCTTTCTTT	CSVLGGGLNTEAFF
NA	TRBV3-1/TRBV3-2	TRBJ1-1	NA	TGTGCCAGCAGCCAAGTTTCAGGCACTGAAGCTTTCTTT	CASSQVSGTEAFF
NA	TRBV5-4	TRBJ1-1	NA	TGTGCCGGCCAGGACAGTTCCCGGGGTACTGAAGCTTTCTTT	CAGQDSSRGTEAFF
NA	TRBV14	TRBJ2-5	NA	TGTGCCAGCAGCCAATTCATCCTTGAGACCCAGTACTTC	CASSQFILETQYF
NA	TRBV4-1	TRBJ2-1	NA	TGCGCCAGCAGTTCAGGGGAGGCTATTTCCTACAATGAGCAGTTCTTC	CASSSGEAISYNEQFF
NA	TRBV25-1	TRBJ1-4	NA	TGTGCCAGCAGTGAGGGGCGGACTAATGAAAAACTGTTTTTT	CASSEGRTNEKLFF
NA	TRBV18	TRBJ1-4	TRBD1	TGTGCCAGCTCACCCGGGACAGCTGATAATGAAAAACTGTTTTTT	CASSPGTADNEKLFF
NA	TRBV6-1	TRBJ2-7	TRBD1	TGTGCCAGCAGTGAAACAGGGGTACGGTCCTACGAGCAGTACTTC	CASSETGVRSYEQYF
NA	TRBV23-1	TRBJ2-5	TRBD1	TGCGCCAGCAGTCCAAATGGGACAGGACTAGAGACCCAGTACTTC	CASSPNGTGLETQYF
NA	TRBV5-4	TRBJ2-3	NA	TGTGCCAGCAGCTTACGCCTGAACTTCACAGATACGCAGTATTTT	CASSLRLNFTDTQYF
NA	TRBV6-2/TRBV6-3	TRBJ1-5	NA	TGTGCCAGCAGCAACAGGGATAGCAATCAGCCCCAGCATTTT	CASSNRDSNQPQHF
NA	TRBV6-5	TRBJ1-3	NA	TGTGCCAGCAGCAATGGAAACACCATATATTTT	CASSNGNTIYF
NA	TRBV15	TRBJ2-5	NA	TGTGCCACCAGCAGAGACCCCCTACTGGAGACCCAGTACTTC	CATSRDPLLETQYF
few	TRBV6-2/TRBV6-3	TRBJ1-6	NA	TGTGCCAGCAGTTACTCTGGAGGGGTGGACCACTTT	CASSYSGGVDHF
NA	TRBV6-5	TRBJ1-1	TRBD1	TGTGCCAGCAGTTACGCGGCAGGGGGCAGGACTGAAGCTTTCTTT	CASSYAAGGRTEAFF
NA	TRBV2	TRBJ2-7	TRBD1	TGTGCCATCGCTTGGGACAGGGGGTCCTACGAGCAGTACTTC	CAIAWDRGSYEQYF
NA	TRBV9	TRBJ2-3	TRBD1	TGTGCCAGCAGCGTAGCCGCCCCGACAGGGCTCACAGATACGCAGTATTTT	CASSVAAPTGLTDTQYF
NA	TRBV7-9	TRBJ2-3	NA	TGTGCCAGCAGGTTACAGGGAGAAGGGCATACGCAGTATTTT	CASRLQGEGHTQYF
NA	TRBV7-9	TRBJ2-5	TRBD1	TGTGCCAGCAGCTTATGGGACAGGGCCGGAGGGGCCCAGTACTTC	CASSLWDRAGGAQYF
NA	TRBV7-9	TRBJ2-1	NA	TGTGCCAGCAGCTTAATTCTATCCGAATACAATGAGCAGTTCTTC	CASSLILSEYNEQFF
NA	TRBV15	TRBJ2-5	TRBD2	TGTGCCACCAGCAGAGCTAGCGGGAGTGAGTGGGAGACCCAGTACTTC	CATSRASGSEWETQYF
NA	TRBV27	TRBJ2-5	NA	TGTGCCAGCAGTTCCAGGACGGGGACCCAAGAGACCCAGTACTTC	CASSSRTGTQETQYF
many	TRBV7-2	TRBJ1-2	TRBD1	TGTGCCAGCAGCCCCCGGACAGGCGAAATTTTTAACTATGGCTACACCTTC	CASSPRTGEIFNYGYTF
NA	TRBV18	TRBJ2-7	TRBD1	TGTGCCAGCTCACTCAGACAGGGGGTGATCGAGCAGTACTTC	CASSLRQGVIEQYF
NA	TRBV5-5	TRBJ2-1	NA	TGTGCCAGCAGCTTGGGGTGGGGGTCACCTAGGGACAATGAGCAGTTCTTC	CASSLGWGSPRDNEQFF
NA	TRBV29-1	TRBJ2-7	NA	TGCAGCGCCGGGAGAAGTTCCTACGAGCAGTACTTC	CSAGRSSYEQYF
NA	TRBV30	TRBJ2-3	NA	TGTGCCTGGAGTGCGGGACCGGGACTCACAGATACGCAGTATTTT	CAWSAGPGLTDTQYF
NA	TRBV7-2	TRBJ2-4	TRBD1	TGTGCCAGCAACGACAGGGGGGACATTCAGTACTTC	CASNDRGDIQYF
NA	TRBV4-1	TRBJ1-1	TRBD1	TGCGCCAGCAGCGAACAGGGGGCCTTAAACACTGAAGCTTTCTTT	CASSEQGALNTEAFF
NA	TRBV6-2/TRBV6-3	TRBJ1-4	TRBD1	TGTGCCAGCAGTTACTCCGGACAGGCTGTTCCTAATGAAAAACTGTTTTTT	CASSYSGQAVPNEKLFF
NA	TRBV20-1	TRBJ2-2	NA	TGCAGTGCTAGTAACGAGGGTTCCGGGGAGCTGTTTTTT	CSASNEGSGELFF
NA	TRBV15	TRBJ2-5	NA	TGTGCCACCAGCAGAGATAGGTCGGGGGCGCGAGAGACCCAGTACTTC	CATSRDRSGARETQYF
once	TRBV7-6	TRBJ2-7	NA	TGTGCCAGCAGCCCTGGACCGGTCTACGAGCAGTACTTC	CASSPGPVYEQYF